This entry lists 26 T cell receptor beta chains sequenced from one sample in a study of long-term antiretroviral therapy in people with HIV. Sequencing relied on immunoSEQ assay v3.0, run at survey level. The assay was immunoSEQ multiplex PCR, and TCRdb's table has in-frame clones only and misses some. The sample consists of roughly 34,000 clones, about 76% of them appearing once. The material sequenced was unsorted PBMCs, taken 1.9 years after starting antiretroviral therapy. The receptors originated from a man younger than 35 with HIV.

The V call is TRBV7-3, the J call TRBJ1-1; D gene unclear. This CDR3 spans 14 amino acids. V was clipped by 4 bases and J by 4 bases, with 13 bases between them. The germline CDR1 and CDR2 sequences are SGHTA and FQGTGA. The CDR3 is CASSSGLWGTEAFF. In nucleotides, the CDR3 is TGTGCCAGCAGCTCGGGTCTGTGGGGCACTGAAGCTTTCTTT. Filled out from reference TRBV7-3 and TRBJ1-1, the complete variable domain reads GAGVSQTPSNKVTEKGKYVELRCDPISGHTALYWYRQSLGQGPEFLIYFQGTGAADDSGLPNDRFFAVRPEGSVSTLKIQRTERGDSAVYLCASSSGLWGTEAFFGQGTRLTVV.

This clone was recorded only once. The CDR3 loop is CASRMRGGTDTQYF. CDR3 nucleotides: TGTGCCAGCAGGATGCGGGGGGGAACAGATACGCAGTATTTT. The rearrangement links TRBV27 to TRBJ2-3, with 9 bases that match TRBD2. The trim removed 6 bases at V and 3 bases at J, leaving 4 bases unmatched. Per germline, CDR1 MNHEY and CDR2 SMNVEV (reference sequence). The CDR3 runs 14 residues.

This chain links TRBV19 with TRBJ1-3; 7 bases agree with TRBD1. The CDR3 runs 14 residues. The junction had 4 bases not matched to a gene; V was cut back by 3 bases and J by 5 bases. Germline loops: CDR1 LNHDA, CDR2 SQIVND (reference sequence). The CDR3 here is CASSISTGRNTIYF. CDR3 nucleotide sequence: TGTGCCAGTAGTATCTCGACAGGGAGAAACACCATATATTTT.

The V call is TRBV5-1, the J call TRBJ1-6, with TRBD1 matching 8 bases. The CDR3 loop spans 14 amino acids. Trimming cost V 4 bases and J 8 bases; bases outside gene matches: 5. In germline, CDR1 is SGHRS, CDR2 YFSETQ. The CDR3 loop is CASSLDRDDSPLHF. In DNA form, the CDR3 reads TGCGCCAGCAGCCTGGACAGGGATGATTCACCCCTCCACTTT. Variable domain in full (rest from reference TRBV5-1 and TRBJ1-6): KAGVTQTPRYLIKTRGQQVTLSCSPISGHRSVSWYQQTPGQGLQFLFEYFSETQRNKGNFPGRFSGRQFSNSRSEMNVSTLELGDSALYLCASSLDRDDSPLHFGNGTRLTVT.

The chain is built from TRBV2 and TRBJ2-7; TRBD2 is a possible D gene (5 bases). The V end lost 6 bases, the J end lost 5 bases, and 14 bases lay between the germline ends. The CDR3 length is 13 residues. Germline-derived CDR1 and CDR2 are SNHLY and FYNNEI. The chain's CDR3 is CASRVRELDEQYF. For the CDR3, the DNA is TGTGCCAGCAGAGTCCGGGAACTCGACGAGCAGTACTTC.

The DNA of the CDR3 is TGTGCCAGCAGTGAATACCAGGGGGATGAAAAACTGTTTTTT. It specifies CASSEYQGDEKLFF. The chain combines TRBV25-1 with TRBJ1-4; TRBD1 matches 7 bases. V lost 0 bases to trimming and J lost 6 bases; unmatched junction nucleotides: 1. This CDR3 spans 14 amino acids. CDR1 is MGHDK, CDR2 SYGVNS, per germline.

J is TRBJ2-7 and V is TRBV11-2; 7 bases agree with TRBD2. CDR1 is SGHAT, CDR2 FQNNGV, per germline. Trimming cost V 5 bases and J 5 bases; bases outside gene matches: 9. The CDR3 sequence is 14 residues long. Written as DNA, the CDR3 is TGTGCCAGCAGCACCCGAAGCGCGGGGGACGAGCAGTACTTC. Translated: CASSTRSAGDEQYF.

This clone was counted only a few times. V is TRBV29-1 and J is TRBJ1-2; D gene unclear. Germline CDR1 and CDR2: SQVTM and ANQGSEA. The CDR3 is 12 amino acids. Deletions cut 8 bases from V and 1 base from J, with 11 bases between. CDR3 nucleotide sequence: TGCAGCCTCCTGGGTGATAACTATGGCTACACCTTC. It specifies CSLLGDNYGYTF.

The chain employs TRBV5-5 and TRBJ1-5, with 8 positions matching TRBD1. The CDR3 is 16 residues long. The germline V gene has CDR1 SGHKS and CDR2 YYEKEE (reference sequence). V dropped 0 bases and J dropped 1; count of bases not matched to a gene: 3. DNA for the CDR3: TGTGCCAGCAGCTTGGTTCAGGGGGCAAGCAATCAGCCCCAGCATTTT. Residues: CASSLVQGASNQPQHF.

The chain is built from TRBV27 and TRBJ2-2; 16 nucleotides match TRBD2. The V and J ends lost 5 bases and 3 bases, in that order; junction bases with no gene match: 6. The CDR3 covers 18 residues. The V gene's germline CDR1 is MNHEY and CDR2 SMNVEV (reference sequence). The CDR3 nucleotides read TGTGCCAGCAGTCCGGGACTAGCGGGGGGGCCGTACACCGGGGAGCTGTTTTTT. This codes for CASSPGLAGGPYTGELFF.

The V gene is TRBV28, the J gene TRBJ1-4; D is unclear. Germline-derived CDR1 and CDR2 are MDHEN and SYDVKM. The CDR3 consists of 13 residues. V was cut by 6 bases and J by 8 bases, with 13 bases left in between. The CDR3 DNA sequence: TGTGCCAGCAGCAAGGCGTTTCGGGAAAAACTGTTTTTT. Its protein is CASSKAFREKLFF.

V and J are TRBV10-3 and TRBJ1-5; D remains ambiguous. The V gene's germline CDR1 is ENHRY and CDR2 SYGVKD. V was pared by 0 bases and J by 0 bases, with 6 bases between. The CDR3 has 15 residues. The CDR3 nucleotides read TGTGCCATCAGTGAGTCTACAGTTAGCAATCAGCCCCAGCATTTT. Encoded protein: CAISESTVSNQPQHF.

This chain uses TRBV5-1 with TRBJ1-1; D not resolved. Germline V gene sequence: CDR1 SGHRS, CDR2 YFSETQ. V gave up 3 bases and J gave up 2 bases, with 11 bases separating them. The CDR3 runs 14 residues. The CDR3 loop is CASSWTGSNTEAFF. As DNA, the CDR3 is TGCGCCAGCAGCTGGACGGGGTCCAACACTGAAGCTTTCTTT.

The chain combines TRBV30 with TRBJ1-1, with D hard to call. The CDR3 extends over 12 amino acids. CDR1 and CDR2 from the germline V gene are GTSNPN and SVGIG (reference sequence). V dropped 4 bases and J dropped 6 bases, with 12 bases sitting between them. CDR3 DNA sequence: TGTGCCTGGACCCGCCAAGGCGCTGAAGCTTTCTTT. Protein: CAWTRQGAEAFF.

The genes are TRBV6-6 and TRBJ1-5, with D uncertain. This CDR3 has 13 amino acids. V dropped 2 bases and J dropped 3 bases, with 5 bases sitting between them. CDR1 MNHNY and CDR2 SVGAGI come from the germline V gene (reference sequence). The CDR3 loop reads CASSYRYNQPQHF. In DNA, the CDR3 is TGTGCCAGCAGTTACAGATACAATCAGCCCCAGCATTTT.

The chain combines TRBV6-1 with TRBJ2-7, with TRBD2 as a possible D gene (5 bases). V dropped 7 bases and J dropped 3 bases, with 16 bases sitting between them. CDR3 length equals 14 residues. In germline, CDR1 is MNHNS, CDR2 SASEGT. The CDR3 sequence is CASNNWASNYEQYF. The DNA for the CDR3 is TGTGCCAGCAATAATTGGGCTAGCAACTACGAGCAGTACTTC.

The chain employs TRBV7-9 and TRBJ2-4; 9 bases are shared with TRBD1. CDR3 length: 14 amino acids. V was pared by 3 bases and J by 6 bases, with 3 bases of the junction left unmatched. Per the germline V gene, CDR1 is SEHNR and CDR2 is FQNEAQ (reference sequence). Written as DNA, the CDR3 is TGTGCCAGCAGCTTCGGGACAGGGCTAAACATTCAGTACTTC. It is translated as CASSFGTGLNIQYF. Combining the CDR3 with reference TRBV7-9 and TRBJ2-4 gives the whole variable domain DTGVSQNPRHKITKRGQNVTFRCDPISEHNRLYWYRQTLGQGPEFLTYFQNEAQLEKSRLLSDRFSAERPKGSFSTLEIQRTEQGDSAMYLCASSFGTGLNIQYFGAGTRLSVL.

The chain employs TRBV6-5 and TRBJ1-1, with D perhaps TRBD1 (6 bases). V was cut by 7 bases and J by 5 bases, with 20 bases left in between. The CDR3 length is 15 residues. Germline V lookup: CDR1 MNHEY, CDR2 SVGAGI. The CDR3 protein is CASKNQGPVGTEAFF. The DNA for the CDR3 is TGTGCCAGCAAGAATCAGGGGCCGGTAGGGACTGAAGCTTTCTTT.

The chain combines TRBV2 with TRBJ2-5; a possible D gene is TRBD2 (6 bases). From germline, CDR1 is SNHLY and CDR2 FYNNEI. V gave up 6 bases and J gave up 5 bases, with 19 bases separating them. The CDR3 contains 15 residues. CDR3 sequence: CASRGWTPGVETQYF. CDR3 coding DNA: TGTGCCAGCAGGGGGTGGACCCCGGGGGTGGAGACCCAGTACTTC.

This chain uses TRBV5-6 with TRBJ2-1, with D tentatively TRBD2 (6 bases). CDR3 length equals 16 residues. The germline gives CDR1 SGHDT, CDR2 YYEEEE. V gave up 1 base and J gave up 3 bases, with 14 bases separating them. The DNA for the CDR3 is TGTGCCAGCAGCTTGTTGGCGGGGACCAACTACAATGAGCAGTTCTTC. Protein product: CASSLLAGTNYNEQFF.

The count of this clone is one. For the CDR3, the DNA is TGTGCCAGCAGTTTAGCGGGAGATCTCCGGGAGACCCAGTACTTC. Amino acid sequence: CASSLAGDLRETQYF. V usage is TRBV2 and J usage is TRBJ2-5, with 9 bases that match TRBD2. CDR1 is SNHLY and CDR2 is FYNNEI in the germline V gene. Losses at the gene ends were 5 bases for V and 5 bases for J; bases not matched to a gene: 9. CDR3 length: 15 residues. Filled out from reference TRBV2 and TRBJ2-5, the complete variable domain reads EPEVTQTPSHQVTQMGQEVILRCVPISNHLYFYWYRQILGQKVEFLVSFYNNEISEKSEIFDDQFSVERPDGSNFTLKIRSTKLEDSAMYFCASSLAGDLRETQYFGPGTRLLVL.

The CDR3 coding sequence is TGTGCCAGCAGAATAGCGGGGGGGCATTTTGAGCAGTTCTTC. This sequence encodes CASRIAGGHFEQFF. The chain links TRBV28 to TRBJ2-1; TRBD2 agrees at 11 bases. The CDR3 has 14 amino acids. The V gene's germline CDR1 is MDHEN and CDR2 SYDVKM. V lost 6 bases to trimming and J lost 9 bases; unmatched junction nucleotides: 7.

This chain joins TRBV18 and TRBJ1-1; TRBD1 is a possible D gene (6 bases). This CDR3 is 15 amino acids long. V was shortened by 1 base and J by 2 bases, with 11 bases between the two germline ends. From germline, CDR1 is KGHSH and CDR2 LQKENI. The CDR3 DNA is TGTGCCAGCTCACCACGACCGGGGGCTAACACTGAAGCTTTCTTT. Its translation: CASSPRPGANTEAFF.

V is TRBV21-1 and J is TRBJ1-4; TRBD1 is the table's D call, not checked against the DNA. TRBV21-1 is designated a pseudogene. CDR3 length: 16 amino acids. The CDR3 region has the DNA TGTGCCAGCAGGGACAGGGGCCCGGGTCGGGCTGAAAAACTGTTTTTT. Its translation: CASRDRGPGRAEKLFF.

The rearrangement links TRBV29-1 to TRBJ1-1; TRBD1 agrees at 7 bases. Germline loops: CDR1 SQVTM, CDR2 ANQGSEA. The CDR3 has 14 residues. V shed 6 bases, J shed 4 bases, and the junction held 11 bases outside the gene matches. In DNA form, the CDR3 reads TGCAGCGTGGACCCGAACAGGGGAAGCACTGAAGCTTTCTTT. Translation gives CSVDPNRGSTEAFF.

This sequence joins TRBV18 and TRBJ2-2; D unresolved. The CDR3 is 18 residues long. V dropped 1 base and J dropped 7 bases, with 22 bases sitting between them. Looked up from germline, CDR1 is KGHSH and CDR2 is LQKENI. DNA of the CDR3: TGTGCCAGCTCACCACGCGCCCCCGGATACCAAGAGAGCGGGGAGCTGTTTTTT. It specifies CASSPRAPGYQESGELFF.